This entry lists 5 T cell receptor beta chains sequenced from one sample in a study of tumor-infiltrating lymphocytes in primary liver carcinoma. The source material, 20-30 mg of unsorted bulk tissue, was used to co-extract RNA and DNA. Reverse transcription of approximately 500 ng total RNA with a constant-region primer produced TCR beta cDNA. Library construction for TCR beta comprised three nested multiplex PCR rounds performed with slightly modified ARM-PCR. TRBV1-TRBV30 forward primers and a C-beta reverse primer were used in the first two PCR rounds, which each ran for approximately 10 cycles. TCRdb re-analysed the multiplex PCR reads in MiXCR, keeping a single row per CDR3 protein. Of around 56,000 distinct CDR3 sequences listed, about two thirds were seen once; the top ten hold around 60%. The sequenced sample was liver tumor tissue from sampling region 2. Subset indicated: tumor region T2, inferior pole. The receptors come from a middle-aged man with primary liver carcinoma and hepatitis B virus infection.

This chain connects TRBV4-1 to TRBJ2-1; maybe TRBD2 (6 bases). The length of the CDR3 is 15 residues. V was trimmed by 1 base and J by 5 bases, leaving 12 bases between them. Germline V lookup: CDR1 MGHRA, CDR2 YSYEKL. This CDR3 is CASSQGETSHNEQFF. In DNA form, the CDR3 reads TGCGCCAGCAGCCAAGGAGAAACTAGCCACAATGAGCAGTTCTTC.

A single count supports this clonotype. A read error may produce the germline difference seen at one junction end. The chain is built from TRBV11-2 and TRBJ2-5; D remains ambiguous. Germline CDR1 is SGHAT and CDR2 is FQNNGV. This CDR3 has 14 amino acids. CDR3 residues: CTSSLGRSRETLYF. CDR3 nucleotides: TGTACCAGCAGCTTAGGGCGGTCTAGAGAGACCCTGTACTTT.

As regards this clonotype: At one end, the junction sequence differs from germline, possibly due to a read error. The V and J genes are TRBV28 and TRBJ2-1; D is unclear. The CDR3 is 12 amino acids. Per germline, CDR1 MDHEN and CDR2 SYDVKM. This CDR3 is CARSFELNEQFF. The CDR3 DNA follows: TGTGCCAGGAGTTTTGAGCTGAATGAGCAGTTCTTC. Supplemented by reference TRBV28 and TRBJ2-1, the full variable domain reads DVKVTQSSRYLVKRTGEKVFLECVQDMDHENMFWYRQDPGLGLRLIYFSYDVKMKEKGDIPEGYSVSREKKERFSLILESASTNQTSMYLCARSFELNEQFFGPGTRLTVL.

A remark on this clonotype: One end of the junction is discordant with germline, which a read error may explain. V is TRBV11-3 and J is TRBJ2-6; TRBD1 is a possible D gene (5 bases). This CDR3 is 16 amino acids long. The germline CDR1 and CDR2 sequences are SGHNT and YENEEA. The CDR3 DNA follows: TGTGCCAGCGGCTCGACAGCACAGTTTGGGGTCAACGTCCTGACTTTC. It yields the protein CASGSTAQFGVNVLTF.

This clonotype showed up just once. No conserved phenylalanine or tryptophan is present at the end of the CDR3, so a read error is the likely explanation. This chain connects TRBV12-5 to TRBJ2-1, with 7 bases aligning to TRBD1. This CDR3 has 13 amino acids. Germline-derived CDR1 and CDR2 are LGHNT and FRNRAP. The CDR3 sequence is CTSGPGTVDKQFY. The DNA for the CDR3 is TGTACTAGTGGTCCCGGGACAGTAGATAAGCAGTTCTAC.